The 17 T cell receptor beta chains reported below all come from one sample, sequenced in a study of blood T cell repertoires in COVID-19. Method: immunoSEQ multiplex PCR; TCRdb's copy keeps in-frame clones and lacks some. There are about 48,000 clones in the sample; approximately 85% occur only once, and approximately 14% lies in the top ten. The specimen was peripheral blood. The receptors come from a human donor in a cohort sampled during active COVID-19. The donor label of this sample is uncertain.

This clone is a singleton in its sample. The J gene is TRBJ2-2, the V gene TRBV7-8, with TRBD1 identical over 8 bases. Germline V gives CDR1 SGHVS, CDR2 FQNEAQ. Trimming removed 5 bases from V and 2 bases from J; junction bases left unmatched: 7. The CDR3 runs to 16 residues. The CDR3 loop reads CASSDRTGFNTGELFF. The CDR3 coding sequence is TGTGCCAGCAGCGACCGGACAGGGTTTAACACCGGGGAGCTGTTTTTT.

This clone appeared a few times. The chain recombines TRBV19 with TRBJ1-2; 8 bases line up with TRBD1. With V trimmed by 7 bases and J by 7 bases, 5 bases remained unmatched. The CDR3 has 12 residues. Per the germline V gene, CDR1 is LNHDA and CDR2 is SQIVND (reference sequence). The CDR3 DNA sequence: TGTGCCAGTACAGGGGGCGCGTTTGGCTACACCTTC. Protein: CASTGGAFGYTF.

The chain has TRBV7-9 and TRBJ2-2; D is possibly TRBD1 (6 bases). The germline V gene encodes CDR1 SEHNR and CDR2 FQNEAQ (reference sequence). The CDR3 is made up of 13 amino acids. V dropped 7 bases and J dropped 8 bases, with 14 bases sitting between them. CDR3 DNA sequence: TGTGCCAGCACCCAATCCGGGACAGGGGAGCTGTTTTTT. It specifies CASTQSGTGELFF.

The V and J genes are TRBV4-1 and TRBJ1-2; 8 nucleotides match TRBD1. The CDR3 length is 14 residues. V lost 3 bases and J lost 5; bases outside the gene matches: 5. Per the germline V gene, CDR1 is MGHRA and CDR2 is YSYEKL. CDR3 coding DNA: TGCGCCAGCAGCCAGACAGGGGAGGGGTATGGCTACACCTTC. Translating it yields CASSQTGEGYGYTF.

CDR3: CASSLSPGSVGGYTF. The CDR3 DNA reads as TGTGCCAGCAGCTTAAGCCCAGGCTCCGTTGGTGGCTACACCTTC. The V and J genes are TRBV7-3 and TRBJ1-2; D call uncertain. V gave up 1 base and J gave up 7 bases, with 16 bases separating them. The CDR3 loop spans 15 amino acids. CDR1 SGHTA and CDR2 FQGTGA come from the germline V gene.

This chain links TRBV9 with TRBJ1-5, with TRBD1 matching 9 bases. The V segment lost 5 bases and the J segment 2 bases; nucleotides outside the gene matches: 5. CDR1 and CDR2 (germline): SGDLS, YYNGEE. The CDR3 runs to 15 residues. Here the CDR3 reads CASSTGGFGNQPQHF. The CDR3 coding sequence is TGTGCCAGCAGTACAGGGGGCTTCGGCAATCAGCCCCAGCATTTT.

CDR3 sequence (DNA): TGTGCCAGCAGCTTACCGCAGGATCTCACAGATACGCAGTATTTT. As protein: CASSLPQDLTDTQYF. This chain connects TRBV7-9 to TRBJ2-3; D not resolved. The V end lost 2 bases, the J end lost 2 bases, and 11 bases lay between the germline ends. The CDR3 loop spans 15 amino acids. Germline V CDR1 and CDR2: SEHNR, FQNEAQ (reference sequence). Full variable domain (rest looked up from reference TRBV7-9 and TRBJ2-3): DTGVSQNPRHKITKRGQNVTFRCDPISEHNRLYWYRQTLGQGPEFLTYFQNEAQLEKSRLLSDRFSAERPKGSFSTLEIQRTEQGDSAMYLCASSLPQDLTDTQYFGPGTRLTVL.

This rearrangement joins TRBV7-3 to TRBJ2-1; D is perhaps TRBD1 (5 bases). From germline, CDR1 is SGHTA and CDR2 FQGTGA. CDR3 length: 15 residues. V was clipped by 2 bases and J by 6 bases, with 14 bases between them. CDR3 in amino acids: CASSLPTVLGNEQFF. DNA of the CDR3: TGTGCCAGCAGCTTACCGACAGTCTTAGGCAATGAGCAGTTCTTC. Variable domain in full (rest from reference TRBV7-3 and TRBJ2-1): GAGVSQTPSNKVTEKGKYVELRCDPISGHTALYWYRQSLGQGPEFLIYFQGTGAADDSGLPNDRFFAVRPEGSVSTLKIQRTERGDSAVYLCASSLPTVLGNEQFFGPGTRLTVL.

J is TRBJ2-2 and V is TRBV5-5; D unresolved. Germline assignment: CDR1 SGHKS and CDR2 YYEKEE (reference sequence). The CDR3 extends over 12 amino acids. Trimming shortened V by 3 bases and J by 7 bases, and 7 bases separated the two germline ends. CDR3 nucleotide sequence: TGTGCCAGCAGCTCCCCCGTCGGGGAGCTGTTTTTT. Its translation is CASSSPVGELFF.

The genes are TRBV9 and TRBJ1-2; possibly TRBD1 for D (6 bases). The V end was cut by 0 bases, the J end by 8 bases, with 23 bases between. CDR1 and CDR2 from the germline V gene are SGDLS and YYNGEE. This CDR3 has 17 residues. CDR3 protein: CASSVEVDWGRGEGYTF. CDR3 sequence (DNA): TGTGCCAGCAGCGTAGAGGTAGATTGGGGCAGGGGCGAGGGCTACACCTTC.

V gene TRBV19 combines with J gene TRBJ1-2, with TRBD1 identical over 9 bases. The V gene's germline CDR1 is LNHDA and CDR2 SQIVND (reference sequence). This CDR3 contains 18 residues. V lost 1 base and J lost 4; bases outside the gene matches: 13. Written as DNA, the CDR3 is TGTGCCAGTAGTATAGGGAGCCTACAGGGGGCCAATTTCTATGGCTACACCTTC. The encoded protein is CASSIGSLQGANFYGYTF.

V usage is TRBV6-6 and J usage is TRBJ2-3, with TRBD2 matching 7 bases. Per germline, CDR1 MNHNY and CDR2 SVGAGI (reference sequence). CDR3 length: 16 amino acids. With 7 bases clipped from V and 0 bases from J, the junction kept 10 bases outside the gene matches. The CDR3 here is CASTQLARSSTDTQYF. For the CDR3, the DNA is TGTGCCAGCACCCAACTAGCGCGCTCTAGCACAGATACGCAGTATTTT.

Sample share makes this clone medium-sized. V and J are TRBV19 and TRBJ1-4; D unresolved. The V gene lost 6 bases and the J gene lost 3 bases, with 14 bases spanning the gap. Per germline, CDR1 LNHDA and CDR2 SQIVND (reference sequence). The CDR3 spans 15 residues. The CDR3 here is CASRPPGGSNEKLFF. CDR3 sequence (DNA): TGTGCCAGTAGACCCCCTGGCGGATCTAATGAAAAACTGTTTTTT.

This chain links TRBV4-3 with TRBJ2-3; a possible D gene is TRBD1 (5 bases). The V and J ends lost 4 bases and 4 bases respectively, with 12 bases between them. CDR3 length: 14 amino acids. CDR1 LGHNA and CDR2 YSLEER come from the germline V gene. The CDR3 sequence: CASSRVVGADTQYF. DNA of the CDR3: TGCGCCAGCAGCCGAGTTGTAGGGGCAGATACGCAGTATTTT.

The V and J genes are TRBV28 and TRBJ1-5, with TRBD1 identical over 9 bases. The V gene's germline CDR1 is MDHEN and CDR2 SYDVKM. V shed 5 bases, J shed 6 bases, and the junction held 5 bases outside the gene matches. The CDR3 has 14 residues. CDR3 coding DNA: TGTGCCAGCAGTCCGACAGGGGGGTCTCAGCCCCAGCATTTT. Protein: CASSPTGGSQPQHF.

CDR3 DNA sequence: TGTGCCAGCTCACGGGACAGGGTAGAAGTCGGGGAGCTGTTTTTT. It encodes CASSRDRVEVGELFF. J is TRBJ2-2 and V is TRBV18; 9 bases line up with TRBD1. The CDR3 runs 15 residues. The germline gives CDR1 KGHSH, CDR2 LQKENI. With 4 bases clipped from V and 7 bases from J, the junction kept 7 bases outside the gene matches.

The CDR3 spells CASTVGHSGNTIYF. CDR3 sequence (DNA): TGTGCCAGCACCGTCGGACACTCTGGAAACACCATATATTTT. The chain couples TRBV19 to TRBJ1-3, with D tentatively TRBD1 (5 bases). The CDR3 length is 14 residues. CDR1 is LNHDA and CDR2 is SQIVND in the germline V gene (reference sequence). V lost 9 bases to trimming and J lost 0 bases, with 12 bases between them.